Listed below are T cell receptor beta chains from one sample, sequenced in a study of Tregs in tolerant kidney transplant recipients. Sequencing was performed with immunoSEQ multiplex PCR; in TCRdb, only in-frame clones are kept and a portion is missing. The sample records roughly 52,000 clones, about 90% being singletons. The sample consisted of CD8+ T cells from blood (PBMCs), taken 24 months after the transplant. These receptors originate from a human patient who received a combined kidney and bone marrow transplant. Some T cells may be graft donor cells. Both conserved end residues are part of each CDR3. Size values are once, few and many counts, or a class for expanded clones, and some rows have none.

TRBJ1-3	few	TRBV19	CASSIAGGSGNTIYF
TRBJ1-2	once	TRBV23-1	CASSQYRGPYGYTF
TRBJ2-7	.	TRBV6-1	CASSQEGAGSYEQYF
TRBJ2-3	.	TRBV7-6	CASSYRDSQGTDTQYF
TRBJ2-1	few	TRBV7-2	CASSPPLASHEQFF
TRBJ1-2	.	TRBV19	CASSLIGGSSYGYTF
TRBJ2-5	.	TRBV27	CASSPIAGAGETQYF
TRBJ1-6	once	TRBV11-2	CASRPTIGDTYNSPLHF
TRBJ2-1	.	TRBV11-2	CASSFKRRGNEQFF
TRBJ2-7	.	TRBV2	CASSEGTGQYEQYF
TRBJ1-1	few	TRBV15	CATSRDSGFTEAFF
TRBJ2-7	.	TRBV9	CASSVATGTSGGAGYEQYF
TRBJ2-7	.	TRBV9	CASSVEDRPSSYEQYF
TRBJ2-7	.	TRBV11-3	CASSTGTMSDEQYF
TRBJ2-4	.	TRBV7-9	CASSFPGLAGVVAKNIQYF
TRBJ1-5	once	TRBV6-1	CASSEVRLRSNQPQHF
TRBJ2-7	.	TRBV4-1	CASSQGLLRESYEQYF
TRBJ2-7	.	TRBV6-1	CASSDGDYEQYF
TRBJ1-5	.	TRBV15	CATSGGGDQPQHF
TRBJ1-1	.	TRBV13	CASSVDRGNTEAFF
TRBJ1-5	.	TRBV27	CASSPGQGGQPQHF
TRBJ1-2	.	TRBV7-2	CASNHGGNGYTF
TRBJ2-7	.	TRBV7-9	CASSLVSGTYEQYF
TRBJ2-2	once	TRBV18	CASSPYRTSGTNTGELFF
TRBJ1-5	.	TRBV21-1	CASSSLRGQPQHF
.	.	TRBV19	CASSIYEQYF
TRBJ2-1	.	TRBV28	CASSLLAGVYNEQFF
TRBJ2-1	.	TRBV9	CASSIRLAGVNEQFF